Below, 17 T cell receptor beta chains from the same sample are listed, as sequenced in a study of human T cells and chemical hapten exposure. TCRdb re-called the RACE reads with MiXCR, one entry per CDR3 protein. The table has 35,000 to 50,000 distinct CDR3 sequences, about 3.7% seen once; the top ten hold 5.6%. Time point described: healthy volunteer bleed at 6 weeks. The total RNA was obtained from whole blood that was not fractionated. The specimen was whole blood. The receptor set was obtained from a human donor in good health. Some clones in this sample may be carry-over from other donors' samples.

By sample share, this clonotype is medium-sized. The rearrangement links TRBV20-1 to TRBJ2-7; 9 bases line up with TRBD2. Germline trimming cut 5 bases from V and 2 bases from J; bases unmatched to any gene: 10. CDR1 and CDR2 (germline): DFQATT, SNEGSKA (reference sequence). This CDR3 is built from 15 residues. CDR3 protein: CSAPSLREGTYEQYF. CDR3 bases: TGCAGTGCTCCTTCTCTGCGGGAGGGGACCTACGAGCAGTACTTC.

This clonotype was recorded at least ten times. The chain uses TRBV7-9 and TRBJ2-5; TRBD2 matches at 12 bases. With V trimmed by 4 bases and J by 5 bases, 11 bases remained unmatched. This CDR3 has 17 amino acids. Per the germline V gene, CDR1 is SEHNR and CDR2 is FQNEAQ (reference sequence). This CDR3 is CASSSPRRLAGGETQYF. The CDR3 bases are TGTGCCAGCAGCTCCCCGCGAAGGCTAGCGGGGGGGGAGACCCAGTACTTC.

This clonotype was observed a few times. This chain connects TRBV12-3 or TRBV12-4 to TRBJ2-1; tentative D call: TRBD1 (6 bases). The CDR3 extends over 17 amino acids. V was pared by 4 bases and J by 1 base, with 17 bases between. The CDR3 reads CASSSPTGLRSYNEQFF. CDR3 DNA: TGTGCCAGCAGTTCCCCAACAGGGTTAAGGTCCTACAATGAGCAGTTCTTC.

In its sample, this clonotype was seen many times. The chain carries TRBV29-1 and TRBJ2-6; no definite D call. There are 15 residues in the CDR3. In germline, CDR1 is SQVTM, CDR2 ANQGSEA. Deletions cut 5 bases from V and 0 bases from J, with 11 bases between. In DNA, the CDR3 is TGCAGCGTTATACCACCCAGCTCTGGGGCCAACGTCCTGACTTTC. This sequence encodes CSVIPPSSGANVLTF.

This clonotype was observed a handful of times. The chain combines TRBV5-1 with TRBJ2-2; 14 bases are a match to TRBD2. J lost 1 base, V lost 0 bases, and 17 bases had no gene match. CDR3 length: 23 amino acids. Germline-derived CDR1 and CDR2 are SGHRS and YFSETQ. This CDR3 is CASSLALATLGTSGRVNTGELFF. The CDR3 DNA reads TGCGCCAGCAGCTTGGCCCTGGCTACCCTAGGGACTAGCGGGAGAGTGAACACCGGGGAGCTGTTTTTT.

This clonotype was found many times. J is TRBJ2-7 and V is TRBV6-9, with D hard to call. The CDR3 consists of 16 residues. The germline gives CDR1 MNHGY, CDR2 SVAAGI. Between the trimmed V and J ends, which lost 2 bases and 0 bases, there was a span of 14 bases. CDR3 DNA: TGTGCCAGCAGTTATCCGACGTATTTACTCTCCTACGAGCAGTACTTC. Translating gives CASSYPTYLLSYEQYF.

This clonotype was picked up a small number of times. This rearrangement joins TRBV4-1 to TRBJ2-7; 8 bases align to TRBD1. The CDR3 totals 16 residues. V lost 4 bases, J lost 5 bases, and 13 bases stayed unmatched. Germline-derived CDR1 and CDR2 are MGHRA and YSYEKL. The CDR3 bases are TGCGCCAGCAGCCTCTTACCCCCGGACAGGGCGGACGAGCAGTACTTC. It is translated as CASSLLPPDRADEQYF.

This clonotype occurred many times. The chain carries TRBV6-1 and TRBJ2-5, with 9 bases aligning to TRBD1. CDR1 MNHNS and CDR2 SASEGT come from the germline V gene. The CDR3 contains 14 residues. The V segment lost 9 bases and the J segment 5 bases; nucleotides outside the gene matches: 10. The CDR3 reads CASSSGTGWETQYF. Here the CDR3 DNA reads TGTGCCAGTTCTTCCGGGACAGGGTGGGAGACCCAGTACTTC.

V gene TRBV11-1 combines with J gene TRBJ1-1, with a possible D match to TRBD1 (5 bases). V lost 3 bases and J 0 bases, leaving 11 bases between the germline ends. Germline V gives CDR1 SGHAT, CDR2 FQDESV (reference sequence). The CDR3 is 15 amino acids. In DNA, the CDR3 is TGTGCCAGCAGCTTCCGGGGGAACATGAACACTGAAGCTTTCTTT. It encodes CASSFRGNMNTEAFF.

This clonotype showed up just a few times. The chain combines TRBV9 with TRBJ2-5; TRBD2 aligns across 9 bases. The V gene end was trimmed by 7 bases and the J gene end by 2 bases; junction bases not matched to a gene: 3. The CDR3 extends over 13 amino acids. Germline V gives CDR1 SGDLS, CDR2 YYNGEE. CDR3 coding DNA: TGTGCCAGCGGCACTAGCGGGCAAGAGACCCAGTACTTC. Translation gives CASGTSGQETQYF.

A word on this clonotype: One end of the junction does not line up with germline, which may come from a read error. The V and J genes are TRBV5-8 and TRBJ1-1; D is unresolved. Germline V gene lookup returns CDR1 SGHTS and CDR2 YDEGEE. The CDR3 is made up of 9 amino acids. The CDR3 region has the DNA TGTGCCAGCAAGGTCCGGCAGAATTTT. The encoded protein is CASKVRQNF.

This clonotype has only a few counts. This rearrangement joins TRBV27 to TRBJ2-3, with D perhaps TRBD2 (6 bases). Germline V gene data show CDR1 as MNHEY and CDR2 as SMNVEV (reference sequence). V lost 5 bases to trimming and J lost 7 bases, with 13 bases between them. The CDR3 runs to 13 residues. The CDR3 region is CASSNRGGNTQYF. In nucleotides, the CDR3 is TGTGCCAGCAGTAATAGGGGAGGAAATACGCAGTATTTT.

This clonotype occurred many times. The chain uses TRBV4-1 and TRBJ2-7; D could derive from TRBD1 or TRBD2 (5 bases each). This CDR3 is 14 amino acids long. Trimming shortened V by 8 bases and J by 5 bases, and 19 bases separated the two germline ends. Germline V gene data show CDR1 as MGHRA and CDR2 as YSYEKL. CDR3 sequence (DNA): TGCGCCAGCTCCAGCTCGGGACCCCCCGACGAGCAGTACTTC. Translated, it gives CASSSSGPPDEQYF.

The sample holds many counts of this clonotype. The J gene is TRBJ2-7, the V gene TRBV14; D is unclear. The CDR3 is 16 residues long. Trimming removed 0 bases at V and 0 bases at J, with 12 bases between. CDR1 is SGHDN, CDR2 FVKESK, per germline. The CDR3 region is CASSQDFGVTSYEQYF. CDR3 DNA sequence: TGTGCCAGCAGCCAAGATTTTGGTGTGACCTCCTACGAGCAGTACTTC. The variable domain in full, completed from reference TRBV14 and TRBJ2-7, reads EAGVTQFPSHSVIEKGQTVTLRCDPISGHDNLYWYRRVMGKEIKFLLHFVKESKQDESGMPNNRFLAERTGGTYSTLKVQPAELEDSGVYFCASSQDFGVTSYEQYFGPGTRLTVT.

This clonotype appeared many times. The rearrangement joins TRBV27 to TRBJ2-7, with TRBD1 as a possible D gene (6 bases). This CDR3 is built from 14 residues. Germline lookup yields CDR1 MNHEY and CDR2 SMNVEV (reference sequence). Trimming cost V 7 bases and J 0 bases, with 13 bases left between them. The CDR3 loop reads CASKRGLSSYEQYF. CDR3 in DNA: TGTGCCAGCAAGAGGGGGTTGAGCTCCTACGAGCAGTACTTC.

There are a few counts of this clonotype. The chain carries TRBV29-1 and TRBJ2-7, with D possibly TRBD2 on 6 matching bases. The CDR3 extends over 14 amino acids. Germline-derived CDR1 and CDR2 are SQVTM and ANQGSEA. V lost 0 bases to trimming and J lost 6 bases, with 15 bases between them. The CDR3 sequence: CSVEDAGRPVEQYF. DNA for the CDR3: TGCAGCGTTGAAGATGCGGGACGGCCTGTCGAGCAGTACTTC.

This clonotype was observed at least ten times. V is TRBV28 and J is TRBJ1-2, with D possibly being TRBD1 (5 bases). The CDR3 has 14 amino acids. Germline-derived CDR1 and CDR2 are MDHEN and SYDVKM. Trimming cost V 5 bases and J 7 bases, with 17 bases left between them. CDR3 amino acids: CASSPPVGLIGYTF. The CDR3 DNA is TGTGCCAGCAGTCCGCCGGTGGGGCTCATTGGCTACACCTTC.